A single sample gave rise to the 27 T cell receptor beta chains below, sequenced in a study of CD8+ T cells in alopecia areata. The treatment here: oral pan-JAK inhibitor, 5-10 mg twice daily. cDNA serving as the sequencing template came from extracted, reverse transcribed RNA. Data came from immunoSEQ multiplex PCR; TCRdb stores just in-frame clones and leaves some out. This table has roughly 100,000 clones, over 75% appearing once. The sample consisted of CD8+ T cells sorted from blood, taken at approximately week 30, from a patient treated with tofacitinib. These receptors were collected from a human donor with alopecia areata.

The rearrangement joins TRBV7-9 to TRBJ2-7; no clear D. Germline CDR1 SEHNR, CDR2 FQNEAQ (reference sequence). The CDR3 has 17 amino acids. V lost 5 bases, J lost 3 bases, and 23 bases lay in between. CDR3 sequence: CASSPSGQLQIVYEQYF. CDR3 nucleotide sequence: TGTGCCAGCAGCCCATCGGGTCAGCTTCAAATAGTCTACGAGCAGTACTTC.

The rearrangement uses TRBV13 and TRBJ2-1; D is ambiguous. Trimming removed 3 bases at V and 8 bases at J, with 8 bases between. CDR3 size: 12 residues. From germline, CDR1 is PRHDT and CDR2 FYEKMQ (reference sequence). DNA of the CDR3: TGTGCCAGCAGCTTTCAAGTCGATGAGCAGTTCTTC. Protein sequence: CASSFQVDEQFF.

This clone was detected only a few times. The V gene is TRBV10-3, the J gene TRBJ2-3; the D is unclear. CDR3 length equals 15 residues. CDR1 and CDR2 from the germline V gene are ENHRY and SYGVKD. V was trimmed by 3 bases and J by 2 bases, leaving 12 bases between them. The CDR3 region has the DNA TGTGCCATCAGTGATTTTGGTTCTACCACAGATACGCAGTATTTT. Its translation is CAISDFGSTTDTQYF.

This clone has just a few counts. The V call is TRBV7-9, the J call TRBJ2-4; D is possibly TRBD2 (5 bases). Between the trimmed V and J ends, which lost 2 bases and 6 bases, there was a span of 17 bases. This CDR3 contains 16 residues. The germline gives CDR1 SEHNR, CDR2 FQNEAQ (reference sequence). The CDR3 protein is CASSLSPGVDGNIQYF. CDR3 bases: TGTGCCAGCAGCTTAAGCCCCGGGGTAGATGGAAACATTCAGTACTTC. The complete variable domain, with remaining parts taken from reference TRBV7-9 and TRBJ2-4, reads DTGVSQNPRHKITKRGQNVTFRCDPISEHNRLYWYRQTLGQGPEFLTYFQNEAQLEKSRLLSDRFSAERPKGSFSTLEIQRTEQGDSAMYLCASSLSPGVDGNIQYFGAGTRLSVL.

This chain connects TRBV30 to TRBJ2-7, with D tentatively TRBD1 (5 bases). The CDR3 consists of 12 residues. Trimming left V 0 bases short and J 4 bases short, with 7 bases between. The germline V gene encodes CDR1 GTSNPN and CDR2 SVGIG (reference sequence). The CDR3 sequence: CAWSVGVYEQYF. DNA for the CDR3: TGTGCCTGGAGTGTAGGGGTTTACGAGCAGTACTTC.

The V and J genes are TRBV27 and TRBJ2-5; TRBD2 matches 9 bases. The V and J ends lost 6 bases and 3 bases, in that order; junction bases with no gene match: 5. The germline V gene encodes CDR1 MNHEY and CDR2 SMNVEV (reference sequence). There are 14 residues in the CDR3. The CDR3 loop is CASSQLAGKETQYF. The CDR3 region has the DNA TGTGCCAGCAGCCAACTAGCGGGCAAAGAGACCCAGTACTTC.

This sequence joins TRBV7-9 and TRBJ2-1; perhaps TRBD2 as D (6 bases). Deletions cut 5 bases from V and 1 base from J, with 15 bases between. The CDR3 is 16 amino acids. Germline CDR1 SEHNR, CDR2 FQNEAQ (reference sequence). CDR3 DNA sequence: TGTGCCAGCAGCCGCCCGACTAGGGATTCCTACAATGAGCAGTTCTTC. This codes for CASSRPTRDSYNEQFF.

The chain is built from TRBV19 and TRBJ2-5, with 7 nucleotides matching TRBD1. The CDR3 is 14 amino acids. Germline CDR1 and CDR2: LNHDA and SQIVND (reference sequence). The ends lost 5 bases at V and 6 bases at J; junction bases unmatched: 9. CDR3 nucleotide sequence: TGTGCCAGTAGTTTCCGACAGGGTCTGAAGACCCAGTACTTC. It is translated as CASSFRQGLKTQYF.

This sequence joins TRBV2 and TRBJ1-1; no definite D call. CDR1 and CDR2 (germline): SNHLY, FYNNEI. Trimming stripped 9 bases from V and 0 bases from J, with 20 bases between. This CDR3 spans 16 amino acids. The chain's CDR3 is CASPNLKGGLNTEAFF. The CDR3 coding sequence is TGTGCCAGTCCAAACCTCAAGGGTGGCTTGAACACTGAAGCTTTCTTT.

The sample holds one count of this clone. The V and J genes are TRBV29-1 and TRBJ1-1, with D unclear. V gave up 6 bases and J gave up 4 bases, with 6 bases separating them. The CDR3 is 10 amino acids. Per the germline V gene, CDR1 is SQVTM and CDR2 is ANQGSEA. CDR3 nucleotide sequence: TGCAGCGTGAGGATCACTGAAGCTTTCTTT. Encoded protein: CSVRITEAFF.

The chain couples TRBV29-1 to TRBJ2-1, with TRBD2 identical over 9 bases. Trimming took 5 bases from V and 4 from J; bases not matched to a gene: 9. The CDR3 has 15 amino acids. Per germline, CDR1 SQVTM and CDR2 ANQGSEA. The chain's CDR3 is CSVSSPLAGYNEQFF. CDR3 in DNA: TGCAGCGTTTCATCTCCGCTAGCGGGGTACAATGAGCAGTTCTTC.

This clone was found once. The chain has TRBV6-5 and TRBJ2-1; 14 nucleotides match TRBD2. This CDR3 has 16 residues. Germline V CDR1 and CDR2: MNHEY, SVGAGI. V trimming: 4 bases; J trimming: 1 base; junction bases outside the gene matches: 0. The CDR3: CASSWTSGGSYNEQFF. The CDR3 nucleotides are TGTGCCAGCAGTTGGACTAGCGGGGGGTCCTACAATGAGCAGTTCTTC.

The chain couples TRBV4-1 to TRBJ2-7, with 7 bases identical to TRBD1. The V and J ends lost 3 bases and 2 bases, in that order; junction bases with no gene match: 7. In germline, CDR1 is MGHRA, CDR2 YSYEKL. The CDR3 consists of 15 residues. The CDR3 DNA follows: TGCGCCAGCAGCCAGGCCGGGACAGCAGCCTACGAGCAGTACTTC. This gives the protein CASSQAGTAAYEQYF.

In this sample, this clone turned up once. This chain joins TRBV7-7 and TRBJ2-7; the D is unclear. The CDR3 is made up of 13 amino acids. Trimming cost V 1 base and J 4 bases, with 8 bases left between them. The germline CDR1 and CDR2 sequences are SSHAT and FNYEAQ (reference sequence). The CDR3 coding sequence is TGTGCCAGCAGCTTAGGGGTCGCATACGAGCAGTACTTC. It is translated as CASSLGVAYEQYF.

The CDR3 nucleotides are TGTGCCAGCAGTTCGGGGACAGGGGTATTATGGGATACGCAGTATTTT. It yields the protein CASSSGTGVLWDTQYF. V usage is TRBV27 and J usage is TRBJ2-3; TRBD1 matches at 10 bases. CDR3 size: 16 residues. Trimming removed 4 bases from V and 6 bases from J; junction bases left unmatched: 10. Germline V gives CDR1 MNHEY, CDR2 SMNVEV (reference sequence).

This rearrangement joins TRBV9 to TRBJ2-3; TRBD1 matches 7 bases. The CDR3 loop spans 14 amino acids. The germline V gene has CDR1 SGDLS and CDR2 YYNGEE. Unmatched junction bases numbered 5, after V lost 3 bases and J lost 4 bases. CDR3: CASSAGQPSDTQYF. The CDR3 DNA sequence: TGTGCCAGCAGCGCGGGACAGCCCTCAGATACGCAGTATTTT.

V gene TRBV7-6 combines with J gene TRBJ2-7, with TRBD2 matching over 8 bases. CDR3 size: 16 residues. V lost 1 base, J lost 5 bases, and 10 bases stayed unmatched. CDR1 and CDR2 from the germline V gene are SGHVS and FNYEAQ. CDR3 sequence: CASSLGVSGIPHEQYF. CDR3 DNA sequence: TGTGCCAGCAGCTTAGGGGTTAGCGGGATTCCCCACGAGCAGTACTTC.

A single count supports this clone. V is TRBV7-6 and J is TRBJ2-3; D is ambiguous. V was clipped by 1 base and J by 6 bases, with 11 bases between them. Per germline, CDR1 SGHVS and CDR2 FNYEAQ. The CDR3 is made up of 14 amino acids. The DNA for the CDR3 is TGTGCCAGCAGCTTAGACGGCGCACTGGATACGCAGTATTTT. Its translation is CASSLDGALDTQYF.

The chain carries TRBV29-1 and TRBJ2-5; 8 bases agree with TRBD2. The CDR3 runs to 16 residues. Germline trimming cut 1 base from V and 1 base from J; bases unmatched to any gene: 8. Germline V gene lookup returns CDR1 SQVTM and CDR2 ANQGSEA. CDR3 loop: CSVEAWTTSGQETQYF. CDR3 coding DNA: TGCAGCGTTGAAGCATGGACTACTAGCGGCCAAGAGACCCAGTACTTC. Drawing the rest from reference TRBV29-1 and TRBJ2-5, the complete variable domain is SAVISQKPSRDICQRGTSLTIQCQVDSQVTMMFWYRQQPGQSLTLIATANQGSEATYESGFVIDKFPISRPNLTFSTLTVSNMSPEDSSIYLCSVEAWTTSGQETQYFGPGTRLLVL.

V and J are TRBV6-5 and TRBJ2-5; 10 nucleotides line up with TRBD1. Near its end, the DNA agrees better with TRBJ2-7, so the J call may be wrong. This CDR3 region has 14 residues. CDR1 is MNHEY and CDR2 is SVGAGI in the germline V gene. CDR3 DNA: TGTGCCAGCAGTGCCGGGACAGGGGTCTACGAGCAGTACTTC. Its translation is CASSAGTGVYEQYF.

This rearrangement joins TRBV27 to TRBJ2-2; 9 bases are shared with TRBD1. Losses at the gene ends were 4 bases for V and 3 bases for J; bases not matched to a gene: 9. Germline lookup yields CDR1 MNHEY and CDR2 SMNVEV (reference sequence). This CDR3 is built from 17 residues. CDR3 DNA: TGTGCCAGCAGTTCCTTTCCGGGACAGGGTCACACCGGGGAGCTGTTTTTT. It encodes CASSSFPGQGHTGELFF.

The rearrangement uses TRBV7-9 and TRBJ2-5; no reliable D call. This CDR3 comprises 14 residues. V lost 0 bases, J lost 2 bases, and 7 bases lay in between. Germline CDR1 SEHNR, CDR2 FQNEAQ (reference sequence). The CDR3 DNA sequence: TGTGCCAGCAGCTTAGCGGGGTTACAAGAGACCCAGTACTTC. It specifies CASSLAGLQETQYF.

This chain links TRBV5-8 with TRBJ2-3; tentatively, D is TRBD2 (6 bases). Trimming cost V 0 bases and J 3 bases, with 11 bases left between them. Germline CDR1 is SGHTS and CDR2 is YDEGEE. CDR3 length equals 15 residues. The CDR3 is CASSLGFGGTDTQYF. The CDR3 DNA sequence: TGTGCCAGCAGCTTGGGGTTTGGGGGGACAGATACGCAGTATTTT.

The rearrangement joins TRBV29-1 to TRBJ2-2; the D gene is possibly TRBD1 (6 bases). CDR1 and CDR2 (germline): SQVTM, ANQGSEA. V lost 5 bases to trimming and J lost 6 bases, with 10 bases between them. The CDR3 consists of 12 residues. The DNA for the CDR3 is TGCAGCGTTTACAGGGACCCCGGGGAGCTGTTTTTT. As protein: CSVYRDPGELFF.

This rearrangement joins TRBV5-4 to TRBJ1-1; D is undetermined. Looked up from germline, CDR1 is SGHNT and CDR2 is YYREEE (reference sequence). Trimming left V 4 bases short and J 7 bases short, with 14 bases between. The CDR3 spans 13 residues. The CDR3 protein is CASSPQRTGEAFF. Here the CDR3 DNA reads TGTGCCAGCAGCCCCCAGAGGACGGGTGAAGCTTTCTTT.

J is TRBJ2-7 and V is TRBV7-2; weak D call: TRBD1 (6 bases). The germline V gene encodes CDR1 SGHTA and CDR2 FQGNSA. The V and J ends lost 4 bases and 3 bases respectively, with 10 bases between them. This CDR3 region has 13 residues. In DNA, the CDR3 is TGTGCCAGCAGCTGGCCAGGGGACTACGAGCAGTACTTC. Its translation is CASSWPGDYEQYF.

The chain employs TRBV7-9 and TRBJ2-5; 7 bases agree with TRBD2. CDR3 length equals 14 residues. V dropped 1 base and J dropped 5; count of bases not matched to a gene: 4. CDR1 and CDR2 (germline): SEHNR, FQNEAQ (reference sequence). The CDR3 protein is CASSLVQGGETQYF. As DNA, the CDR3 is TGTGCCAGCAGCTTAGTTCAGGGAGGGGAGACCCAGTACTTC.